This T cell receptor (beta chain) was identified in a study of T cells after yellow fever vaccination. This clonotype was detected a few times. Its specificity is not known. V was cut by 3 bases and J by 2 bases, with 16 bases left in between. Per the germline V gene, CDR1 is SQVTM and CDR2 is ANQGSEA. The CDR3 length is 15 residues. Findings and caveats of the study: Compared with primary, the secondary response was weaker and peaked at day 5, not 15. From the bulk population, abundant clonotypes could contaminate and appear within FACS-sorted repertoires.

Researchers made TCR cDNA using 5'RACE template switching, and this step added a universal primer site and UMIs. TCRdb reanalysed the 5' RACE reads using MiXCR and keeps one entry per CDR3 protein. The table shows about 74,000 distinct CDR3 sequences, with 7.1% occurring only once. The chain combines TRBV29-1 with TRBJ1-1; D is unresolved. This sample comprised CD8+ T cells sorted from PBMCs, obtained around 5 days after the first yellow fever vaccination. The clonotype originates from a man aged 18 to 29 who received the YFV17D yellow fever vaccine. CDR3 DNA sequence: TGCAGCGTTGAGACGTATGGGAGAAGCAACACTGAAGCTTTCTTT. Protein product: CSVETYGRSNTEAFF.